These 26 T cell receptor beta chains were sequenced from one sample in a study of blood T cell repertoires in COVID-19. TCRdb's table, derived via immunoSEQ multiplex PCR, lists solely in-frame clones and lacks some. The sample carries about 50,000 clones, roughly 90% recorded once. Sequencing was done on a sample of peripheral blood. The receptors derive from a man of 80 years or more with active or convalescent COVID-19.

J is TRBJ1-5 and V is TRBV5-1; 10 positions match TRBD1. Unmatched junction bases numbered 2, after V lost 2 bases and J lost 3 bases. This CDR3 has 15 amino acids. The germline V gene has CDR1 SGHRS and CDR2 YFSETQ. The CDR3 nucleotides read TGCGCCAGCAGCTTCGGGACAGGGGACAATCAGCCCCAGCATTTT. Its translation is CASSFGTGDNQPQHF. The full variable domain, its missing parts supplied by reference TRBV5-1 and TRBJ1-5, is KAGVTQTPRYLIKTRGQQVTLSCSPISGHRSVSWYQQTPGQGLQFLFEYFSETQRNKGNFPGRFSGRQFSNSRSEMNVSTLELGDSALYLCASSFGTGDNQPQHFGDGTRLSIL.

The chain couples TRBV29-1 to TRBJ2-3; 11 bases fit TRBD2. V lost 2 bases to trimming and J lost 0 bases; unmatched junction nucleotides: 4. The CDR3 is 16 amino acids. The germline V gene encodes CDR1 SQVTM and CDR2 ANQGSEA. CDR3 DNA: TGCAGCGTTGAAAGGCCTAGCGGGGGGAGCACAGATACGCAGTATTTT. Its protein is CSVERPSGGSTDTQYF.

The chain couples TRBV5-1 to TRBJ1-1; no definite D call. Germline V gene lookup returns CDR1 SGHRS and CDR2 YFSETQ. V lost 1 base, J lost 1 base, and 8 bases lay in between. CDR3 length equals 14 residues. The CDR3 loop reads CASSLYSENTEAFF. CDR3 sequence (DNA): TGCGCCAGCAGCTTGTACTCCGAGAACACTGAAGCTTTCTTT.

This sequence joins TRBV28 and TRBJ1-2; D is unclear. This CDR3 region has 13 residues. In germline, CDR1 is MDHEN, CDR2 SYDVKM. Trimming pared 3 bases from V and 2 bases from J, leaving 7 bases between. CDR3 nucleotide sequence: TGTGCCAGCAGTTTGTTACAGAACTATGGCTACACCTTC. Its translation: CASSLLQNYGYTF.

The chain links TRBV5-6 to TRBJ2-3; a weak D match, TRBD1 (6 bases). Germline V gives CDR1 SGHDT, CDR2 YYEEEE. CDR3 size: 16 residues. Trimming pared 0 bases from V and 4 bases from J, leaving 15 bases between. The CDR3, as DNA: TGTGCCAGCAGCTTGGAAGGTTACAGGGTGGCAGATACGCAGTATTTT. Residues: CASSLEGYRVADTQYF.

The genes are TRBV19 and TRBJ1-5; D unresolved. Per germline, CDR1 LNHDA and CDR2 SQIVND (reference sequence). V gave up 3 bases and J gave up 1 base, with 7 bases separating them. The CDR3 spans 14 residues. CDR3 sequence reads: CASSIGWSNQPQHF. The CDR3 DNA follows: TGTGCCAGTAGTATCGGGTGGAGCAATCAGCCCCAGCATTTT.

This rearrangement joins TRBV28 to TRBJ1-4, with 7 bases fitting TRBD1. This CDR3 region has 11 residues. CDR1 MDHEN and CDR2 SYDVKM come from the germline V gene. After removal of 6 bases from V and 12 bases from J, the junction contained 4 bases not matched to a gene. In nucleotides, the CDR3 is TGTGCCAGCAGATGGACAGGTCAACTGTTTTTT. Protein sequence: CASRWTGQLFF.

The chain links TRBV4-2 to TRBJ1-2, with D perhaps TRBD1 (5 bases). The germline V gene has CDR1 LGHNA and CDR2 YNFKEQ. The CDR3 extends over 14 amino acids. V was trimmed by 0 bases and J by 8 bases, leaving 13 bases between them. The CDR3: CASSQDAGIGGYTF. CDR3 in DNA: TGTGCCAGCAGCCAAGATGCAGGGATTGGGGGCTACACCTTC.

The chain is built from TRBV29-1 and TRBJ1-1; TRBD1 matches at 8 bases. Trimming cost V 6 bases and J 1 base; bases outside gene matches: 4. The CDR3 loop spans 13 amino acids. Germline V gives CDR1 SQVTM, CDR2 ANQGSEA. The CDR3 protein is CSVYRGTNTEAFF. The CDR3 DNA follows: TGCAGCGTGTACAGGGGGACGAACACTGAAGCTTTCTTT.

This sequence joins TRBV6-5 and TRBJ2-7, with 10 nucleotides matching TRBD2. With 6 bases clipped from V and 7 bases from J, the junction kept 6 bases outside the gene matches. Germline V gene data show CDR1 as MNHEY and CDR2 as SVGAGI. The CDR3 length is 13 residues. CDR3 bases: TGTGCCAGCAGGACTAGCGGGCTGGGGGAGCAGTACTTC. Translation gives CASRTSGLGEQYF.

CDR3 sequence (DNA): TGTGCCAGCTCATCGGACAGGGGAGTTTGGGAAAAACTGTTTTTT. This sequence encodes CASSSDRGVWEKLFF. This chain connects TRBV18 to TRBJ1-4; 9 bases fit TRBD1. The V and J ends lost 5 bases and 8 bases, in that order; junction bases with no gene match: 9. The V gene's germline CDR1 is KGHSH and CDR2 LQKENI. This CDR3 contains 15 residues.

The V gene is TRBV6-5, the J gene TRBJ2-2; possible D gene TRBD2, 5 bases. The CDR3 runs 13 residues. CDR1 is MNHEY, CDR2 SVGAGI, per germline. Trimming shortened V by 8 bases and J by 5 bases, and 12 bases separated the two germline ends. The CDR3 sequence: CASVKRVTGELFF. In nucleotides, the CDR3 is TGTGCCAGCGTTAAGAGGGTTACCGGGGAGCTGTTTTTT.

The J gene is TRBJ2-7, the V gene TRBV19, with 11 bases matching TRBD2. Germline V CDR1 and CDR2: LNHDA, SQIVND (reference sequence). The CDR3 is made up of 15 amino acids. The V segment lost 3 bases and the J segment 5 bases; nucleotides outside the gene matches: 6. This CDR3 reads CASSMGLADTHEQYF. The CDR3 region has the DNA TGTGCCAGTAGTATGGGACTAGCGGATACCCACGAGCAGTACTTC.

This rearrangement joins TRBV6-4 to TRBJ2-5; 7 nucleotides agree with TRBD2. CDR1 is MRHNA and CDR2 is SNTAGT in the germline V gene. The CDR3 is made up of 13 amino acids. With V trimmed by 3 bases and J by 4 bases, 2 bases remained unmatched. The CDR3 region is CASSEQRGETQYF. The CDR3 nucleotides read TGTGCCAGCAGTGAACAGCGGGGAGAGACCCAGTACTTC.

The chain recombines TRBV5-1 with TRBJ2-5; unclear D gene. V dropped 0 bases and J dropped 5 bases, with 11 bases sitting between them. Germline V gene data show CDR1 as SGHRS and CDR2 as YFSETQ. The CDR3 is made up of 14 amino acids. CDR3 loop: CASSLGSKRETQYF. CDR3 DNA sequence: TGCGCCAGCAGCTTGGGTTCAAAACGGGAGACCCAGTACTTC.

The chain couples TRBV6-1 to TRBJ1-4, with TRBD1 identical over 8 bases. The CDR3 length is 14 residues. Germline loops: CDR1 MNHNS, CDR2 SASEGT. J was trimmed by 8 bases and V by 5 bases; bases with no gene match: 7. CDR3 DNA: TGTGCCAGCAGTATGACAGGGGAAGGCGAAAAACTGTTTTTT. Protein sequence: CASSMTGEGEKLFF.

The chain is built from TRBV20-1 and TRBJ2-1, with no clear D. Per germline, CDR1 DFQATT and CDR2 SNEGSKA (reference sequence). Deletions cut 5 bases from V and 8 bases from J, with 10 bases between. The CDR3 length is 11 residues. The CDR3 sequence: CSAFVNYEQFF. CDR3 DNA sequence: TGCAGTGCTTTCGTCAACTATGAGCAGTTCTTC.

This rearrangement joins TRBV2 to TRBJ2-3, with 8 positions matching TRBD2. This CDR3 contains 15 residues. V lost 6 bases to trimming and J lost 3 bases; unmatched junction nucleotides: 8. CDR1 SNHLY and CDR2 FYNNEI come from the germline V gene. The CDR3 loop is CASSVDAGGTDTQYF. In DNA form, the CDR3 reads TGTGCCAGCAGCGTGGACGCGGGGGGTACAGATACGCAGTATTTT.

For the CDR3, the DNA is TGCAGCGTCAGCAGACAGGCAACAGATACGCAGTATTTT. Amino acid sequence: CSVSRQATDTQYF. V and J are TRBV29-1 and TRBJ2-3, with a possible D match to TRBD1 (6 bases). CDR3 length: 13 amino acids. Per the germline V gene, CDR1 is SQVTM and CDR2 is ANQGSEA. Trimming left V 6 bases short and J 3 bases short, with 13 bases between.

This sequence joins TRBV19 and TRBJ2-2; unclear D gene. Per the germline V gene, CDR1 is LNHDA and CDR2 is SQIVND (reference sequence). V lost 4 bases and J lost 0, with 6 bases in between. The CDR3 totals 14 residues. The CDR3 region is CASSSQTNTGELFF. The DNA for the CDR3 is TGTGCCAGTAGTAGTCAGACGAACACCGGGGAGCTGTTTTTT.

The CDR3 DNA follows: TGCGCCAGCAGCTTAACAGACTATGGCTACACCTTC. Translation gives CASSLTDYGYTF. This chain links TRBV5-1 with TRBJ1-2, with D uncertain. Germline CDR1 and CDR2: SGHRS and YFSETQ. Between the trimmed V and J ends, which lost 2 bases and 3 bases, there was a span of 5 bases. This CDR3 has 12 amino acids.

This clone was observed a single time. The V and J genes are TRBV7-9 and TRBJ1-2, with 7 bases identical to TRBD1. V trimming: 5 bases; J trimming: 10 bases; junction bases outside the gene matches: 19. The CDR3 length is 16 residues. Germline loops: CDR1 SEHNR, CDR2 FQNEAQ (reference sequence). The CDR3 loop reads CASSARTGVKVPFYTF. CDR3 DNA: TGTGCCAGCAGCGCAAGAACAGGGGTTAAGGTCCCGTTCTACACCTTC.

This chain connects TRBV19 to TRBJ1-5; no definite D call. Germline CDR1 and CDR2: LNHDA and SQIVND (reference sequence). CDR3 size: 17 residues. V lost 2 bases, J lost 6 bases, and 20 bases lay in between. The CDR3 nucleotides are TGTGCCAGTAGTATATCTCCTTGGACGGCGGGTAGTCAGCCCCAGCATTTT. It yields the protein CASSISPWTAGSQPQHF.

The chain carries TRBV6-5 and TRBJ1-6; perhaps TRBD1 as D (6 bases). The V and J ends lost 6 bases and 6 bases respectively, with 15 bases between them. This CDR3 is 15 amino acids long. CDR1 is MNHEY, CDR2 SVGAGI, per germline. The CDR3 DNA follows: TGTGCCAGCAGACCGGGGGGCTTTACTAATTCACCCCTCCACTTT. The encoded protein is CASRPGGFTNSPLHF.

The chain has TRBV30 and TRBJ1-5; 7 positions agree with TRBD1. Germline loops: CDR1 GTSNPN, CDR2 SVGIG (reference sequence). The CDR3 loop spans 15 amino acids. After removal of 2 bases from V and 3 bases from J, the junction contained 7 bases not matched to a gene. CDR3 protein: CAWSQGQSDNQPQHF. The CDR3 DNA is TGTGCCTGGAGTCAGGGACAGTCGGACAATCAGCCCCAGCATTTT.

This clone was seen only once. The V gene is TRBV19, the J gene TRBJ2-3; weak D call: TRBD1 (7 bases). V lost 9 bases and J lost 1, with 11 bases in between. CDR1 is LNHDA, CDR2 SQIVND, per germline (reference sequence). CDR3 length equals 13 residues. As DNA, the CDR3 is TGTGCCAGCAGGGGGGTCGGCACAGATACGCAGTATTTT. Its protein is CASRGVGTDTQYF.